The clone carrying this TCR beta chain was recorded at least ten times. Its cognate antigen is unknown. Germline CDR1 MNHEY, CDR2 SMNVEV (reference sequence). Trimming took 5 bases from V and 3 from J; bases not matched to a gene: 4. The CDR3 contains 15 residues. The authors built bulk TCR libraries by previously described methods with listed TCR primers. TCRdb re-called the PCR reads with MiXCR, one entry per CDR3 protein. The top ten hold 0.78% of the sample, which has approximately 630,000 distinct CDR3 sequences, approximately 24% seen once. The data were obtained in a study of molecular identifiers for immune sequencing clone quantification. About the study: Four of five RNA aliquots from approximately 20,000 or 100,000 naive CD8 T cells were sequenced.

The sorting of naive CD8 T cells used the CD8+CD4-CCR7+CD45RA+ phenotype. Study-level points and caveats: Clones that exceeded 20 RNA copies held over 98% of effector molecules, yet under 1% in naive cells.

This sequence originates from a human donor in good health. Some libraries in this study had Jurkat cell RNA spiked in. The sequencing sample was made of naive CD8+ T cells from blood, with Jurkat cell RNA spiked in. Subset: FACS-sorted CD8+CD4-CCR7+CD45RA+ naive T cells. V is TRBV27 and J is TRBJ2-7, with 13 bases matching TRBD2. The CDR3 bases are TGTGCCAGCAGTCTCACTAGCGGGAGGGTCTACGAGCAGTACTTC. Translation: CASSLTSGRVYEQYF.